The clone carrying this T cell receptor (beta chain) was detected a few times. Its antigen remains unknown. Using immunoSEQ multiplex PCR, the repertoire was profiled, and TCRdb retains in-frame clones only, with some absent. The data contain 69,000 or so clones, less than 90% of them seen just once; the ten biggest clones take up around 5%. Germline V gene data show CDR1 as SEHNR and CDR2 as FQNEAQ (reference sequence). Trimming pared 1 base from V and 6 bases from J, leaving 5 bases between. CDR3 length: 12 residues. The data belong to a study of early stage breast cancer tumors. Study-level background: The ER+/PR+/HER2- tumors included eight ductal and a few lobular carcinomas. General study results and limits: Bulk DNA sequencing of unsorted cells missed chain pairing and markers.

The chain recombines TRBV7-9 with TRBJ2-3, with no clear D. The TCR comes from a person aged 40-50 years with breast cancer. The sample comprised blood. CDR3 bases: TGTGCCAGCAGCTTAGTATGGGATACGCAGTATTTT. As protein: CASSLVWDTQYF.